This T cell receptor beta chain was captured by sequencing in a study of blood T cell repertoires in COVID-19. Study-wide background: The United States, Italy and Spain supplied acute and convalescent COVID-19 samples. T cells, B-cell-depleted T cells, or PBMCs supplied cDNA or gDNA.

V lost 7 bases, J lost 9 bases, and 5 bases stayed unmatched. The germline gives CDR1 SGHDT, CDR2 YYEEEE. The CDR3 sequence is 12 residues long. In the authors' methods: Estimation of nucleated cell counts relied on the amplification of reference gene primers. The protocol was immunoSEQ multiplex PCR, while the TCRdb copy is restricted to in-frame clones and leaves out a portion. From that table come the V and J calls and clone size; the DNA was used to work out D and trimming. The sample shows 150,000 to 200,000 clones, just under 85% of them seen only once. V usage is TRBV5-6 and J usage is TRBJ2-1; 9 bases are a match to TRBD1. This receptor was taken from a human donor with acute or convalescent COVID-19. The donor label of this sample is uncertain. Sequenced input: peripheral blood. CDR3 loop: CASFRQGGEQFF. The CDR3 DNA reads as TGTGCCAGCTTCCGACAGGGGGGTGAGCAGTTCTTC. The full variable domain, its missing parts supplied by reference TRBV5-6 and TRBJ2-1, is DAGVTQSPTHLIKTRGQQVTLRCSPKSGHDTVSWYQQALGQGPQFIFQYYEEEERQRGNFPDRFSGHQFPNYSSELNVNALLLGDSALYLCASFRQGGEQFFGPGTRLTVL.